This entry describes one TCR beta chain. The sample comes from a study of patients and donors after allogeneic stem cell transplantation. Each CDR3 protein is one row after TCRdb ran MiXCR on the RT-PCR reads. The table shows roughly 150,000 distinct CDR3 sequences, with about 24% occurring only once. The germline gives CDR1 SQVTM, CDR2 ANQGSEA. With 3 bases removed from V and 0 bases from J, the gap between germline ends came to 10 bases. The CDR3 has 14 amino acids. The rearrangement uses TRBV29-1 and TRBJ2-3; D unclear. Sequenced material: blood, either unsorted or a sorted T cell fraction (not recorded which). This clonotype was sampled from a human donor who was either an allogeneic HSCT recipient or a stem cell or donor lymphocyte infusion donor (not recorded which). It is not recorded whose cells these are; they may come from a transplant donor. CDR3 nucleotide sequence: TGCAGCGTTGAGGCCAGAACTAGCACAGATACGCAGTATTTT. This codes for CSVEARTSTDTQYF.